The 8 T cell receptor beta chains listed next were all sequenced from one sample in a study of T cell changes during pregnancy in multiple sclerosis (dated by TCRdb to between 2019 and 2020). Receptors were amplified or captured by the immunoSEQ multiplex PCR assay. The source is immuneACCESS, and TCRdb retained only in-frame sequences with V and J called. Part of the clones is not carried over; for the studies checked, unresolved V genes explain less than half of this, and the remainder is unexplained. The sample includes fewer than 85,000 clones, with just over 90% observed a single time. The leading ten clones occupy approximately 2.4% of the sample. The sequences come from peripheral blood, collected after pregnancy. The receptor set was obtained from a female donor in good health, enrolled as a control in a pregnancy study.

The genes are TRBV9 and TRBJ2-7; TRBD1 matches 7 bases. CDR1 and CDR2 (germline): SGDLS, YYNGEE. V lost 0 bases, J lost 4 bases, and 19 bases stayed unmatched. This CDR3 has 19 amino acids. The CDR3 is CASSVGVQTRGGLQYEQYF. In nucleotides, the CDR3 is TGTGCCAGCAGCGTAGGGGTACAAACCCGAGGGGGCCTACAGTACGAGCAGTACTTC.

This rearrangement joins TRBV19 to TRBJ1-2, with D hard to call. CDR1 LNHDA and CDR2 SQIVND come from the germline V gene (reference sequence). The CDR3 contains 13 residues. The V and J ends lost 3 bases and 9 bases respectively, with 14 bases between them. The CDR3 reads CASSIPARPSYTF. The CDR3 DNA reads TGTGCCAGTAGTATCCCTGCGCGCCCAAGCTACACCTTC.

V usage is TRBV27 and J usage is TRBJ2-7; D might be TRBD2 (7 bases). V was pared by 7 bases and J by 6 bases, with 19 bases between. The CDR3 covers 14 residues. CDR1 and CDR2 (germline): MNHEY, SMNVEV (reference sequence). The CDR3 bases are TGTGCCAGCATGGGAGGCAGGGGAGGGATCGAGCAGTACTTC. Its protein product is CASMGGRGGIEQYF.

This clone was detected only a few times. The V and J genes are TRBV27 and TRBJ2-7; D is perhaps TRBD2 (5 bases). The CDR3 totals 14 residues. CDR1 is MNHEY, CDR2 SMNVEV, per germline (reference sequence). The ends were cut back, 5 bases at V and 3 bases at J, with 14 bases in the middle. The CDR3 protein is CASSPGSGSYEQYF. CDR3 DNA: TGTGCCAGCAGTCCGGGATCGGGCAGCTACGAGCAGTACTTC.

CDR3 sequence: CASSSRDTAYGYTF. CDR3 nucleotides: TGTGCCAGCAGCTCAAGGGACACCGCCTATGGCTACACCTTC. V usage is TRBV7-2 and J usage is TRBJ1-2; D possibly corresponds to TRBD1 (6 bases). Trimming took off 4 bases at V and 4 bases at J, with 13 bases between the two ends. Germline CDR1 and CDR2: SGHTA and FQGNSA. There are 14 residues in the CDR3.

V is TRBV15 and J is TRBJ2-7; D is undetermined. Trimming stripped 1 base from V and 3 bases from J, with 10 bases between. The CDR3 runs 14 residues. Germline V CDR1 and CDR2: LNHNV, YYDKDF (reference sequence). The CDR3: CATSRGGPSYEQYF. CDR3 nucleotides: TGTGCCACCAGCAGAGGAGGCCCAAGCTACGAGCAGTACTTC.

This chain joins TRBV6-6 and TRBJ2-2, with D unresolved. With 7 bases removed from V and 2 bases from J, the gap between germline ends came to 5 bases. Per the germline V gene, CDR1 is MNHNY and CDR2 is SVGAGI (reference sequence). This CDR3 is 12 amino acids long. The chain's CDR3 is CASTINTGELFF. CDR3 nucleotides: TGTGCCAGCACCATTAACACCGGGGAGCTGTTTTTT.

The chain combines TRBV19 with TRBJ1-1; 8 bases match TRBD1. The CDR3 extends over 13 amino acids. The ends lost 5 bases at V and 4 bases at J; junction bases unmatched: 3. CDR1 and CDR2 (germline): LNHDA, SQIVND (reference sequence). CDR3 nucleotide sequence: TGTGCCAGTAGTGTCGGACAGGGCACTGAAGCTTTCTTT. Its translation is CASSVGQGTEAFF.